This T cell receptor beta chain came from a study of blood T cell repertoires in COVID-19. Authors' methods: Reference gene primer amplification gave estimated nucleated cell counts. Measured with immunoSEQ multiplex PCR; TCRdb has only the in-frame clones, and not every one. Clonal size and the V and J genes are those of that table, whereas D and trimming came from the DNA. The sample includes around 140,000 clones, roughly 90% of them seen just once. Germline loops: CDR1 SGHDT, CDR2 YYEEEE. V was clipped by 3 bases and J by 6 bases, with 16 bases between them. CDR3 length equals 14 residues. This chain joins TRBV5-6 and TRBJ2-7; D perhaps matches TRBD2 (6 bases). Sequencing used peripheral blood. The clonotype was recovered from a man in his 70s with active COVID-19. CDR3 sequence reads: CASSWVGTPAEQYF. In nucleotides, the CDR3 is TGTGCCAGCAGCTGGGTCGGGACTCCCGCCGAGCAGTACTTC.